The clone carrying this TCR beta chain turned up a few times. A read error may produce the germline difference seen at one junction end. The data derive from a study of regulatory T cells in long-lasting Graves disease. Time point here: persistent/refractory GD, antithyroid drugs over 5 years with positive TRAb. With RNA extracted from PBMCs as input, the TCR library was made. This CDR3 has 15 amino acids. The germline CDR1 and CDR2 sequences are DFQATT and SNEGSKA (reference sequence). Combining iRepertoire HTBI primers with Arm-PCR of CDR3 regions, the authors built TCR beta libraries. TCRdb re-called the multiplex PCR reads through MiXCR, storing one row per CDR3 protein. This sample has 300,000 or so distinct CDR3 sequences; 15% to 20% occur once, and the top ten carry just under 30%.

This clonotype originated in a female donor with Graves disease. Sequencing used peripheral blood mononuclear cells (PBMCs), obtained when the disease was refractory, from a patient treated with antithyroid drugs. This chain joins TRBV20-1 and TRBJ1-1, with D unresolved. The CDR3 nucleotides read TGCAGTGCTGGAGATTGGGGAGGGCCGAACACTGAAGCTTTCTTT. It specifies CSAGDWGGPNTEAFF.